This T cell receptor (beta chain) originates from a study of early T cells in non-severe SARS-CoV-2 infection. TCRdb re-called the 5' RACE reads through MiXCR, storing one row per CDR3 protein. The sample has 85,000 to 95,000 distinct CDR3 sequences; roughly 15% are singletons. The V and J ends lost 2 bases and 1 base respectively, with 11 bases between them. CDR1 and CDR2 from the germline V gene are MDHEN and SYDVKM. The CDR3 consists of 15 residues. This rearrangement joins TRBV28 to TRBJ1-1; TRBD1 is a possible D gene (6 bases). The sample was whole blood, taken at baseline. The receptor comes from an adult who was a healthcare worker with PCR-confirmed SARS-CoV-2 infection or an uninfected control (not recorded which). The CDR3 loop is CASSLTLGGNTEAFF. The CDR3 DNA follows: TGTGCCAGCAGTTTAACACTAGGGGGGAACACTGAAGCTTTCTTT. Looking up the rest from reference TRBV28 and TRBJ1-1 gives the full variable domain: DVKVTQSSRYLVKRTGEKVFLECVQDMDHENMFWYRQDPGLGLRLIYFSYDVKMKEKGDIPEGYSVSREKKERFSLILESASTNQTSMYLCASSLTLGGNTEAFFGQGTRLTVV.